This T cell receptor beta chain is drawn from a study of shared clonotypes between healthy human individuals. Overall study findings and caveats: Large depth notwithstanding, sorted-subset sequencing proved incomplete by rarefaction. Few donors limited the genetic and exposure-history diversity represented.

Concerning this clone: The antigen is unknown.

The repertoire was sequenced with immunoSEQ multiplex PCR; TCRdb's copy has only in-frame clones and lacks some. Found here are 600,000 to 750,000 clones, roughly 91% of them singletons; the top ten hold around a third. The CDR3 consists of 15 residues. With 7 bases clipped from V and 3 bases from J, the junction kept 8 bases outside the gene matches. Germline lookup yields CDR1 SGHTA and CDR2 FQGNSA. The TCR sequence derives from a man aged 18 to 29 in good health. Some clones in this sample may be carry-over from other donors' samples. Material: memory CD8+ T cells from PBMCs. As to subset: CD45RO+ cells pooled with CCR7-negative TemRA cells. The chain employs TRBV7-2 and TRBJ2-7, with 11 nucleotides matching TRBD2. CDR3 in amino acids: CASTGTSGRLYEQYF. CDR3 in DNA: TGTGCCAGCACCGGGACTAGCGGCAGGCTCTACGAGCAGTACTTC.